A selection of T cell receptor beta chains follows, all from one sample in a study of cytomegalovirus exposure and HLA in healthy donors. TCRdb's table, derived via immunoSEQ multiplex PCR, lists solely in-frame clones and lacks some. The sample carries tens of thousands of clones, about 97% recorded once. The sequencing input was PBMCs. Every receptor here comes from a woman between 18 and 30 years old in good health and CMV-seropositive. Each CDR3 is given with its conserved first and last residue. Fields, in order: V gene, D gene, J gene, CDR3 DNA, CDR3 protein. The D gene is left open where the match is weak.

>TRBV5-1|-|TRBJ2-3
TGCGCCAGCAGCTTGGAGGGCAGGGTGACGGCAGATACGCAGTATTTT
CASSLEGRVTADTQYF
>TRBV4-1|TRBD1|TRBJ1-5
TGCGCCAGCAGCCAAGATAGGGGGCGGCCCCAGCATTTT
CASSQDRGRPQHF
>TRBV28|-|TRBJ2-4
TGTGCCAGCAGCCCCCTGGGGGGAAAAAACATTCAGTACTTC
CASSPLGGKNIQYF
>TRBV2|TRBD2|TRBJ2-5
TGTGCCAGCAGTCCGGGACTAGCGGGAGAAGAGACCCAGTACTTC
CASSPGLAGEETQYF
>TRBV4-2|-|TRBJ2-3
TGTGCCAGCAGCCCTCTGGCAAGAGATACGCAGTATTTT
CASSPLARDTQYF
>TRBV6-1|TRBD2|TRBJ2-1
TGTGCCAGCAGTGAAGGGAGAATAGCGGGAGCTTACAATGAGCAGTTCTTC
CASSEGRIAGAYNEQFF
>TRBV6-1|TRBD1|TRBJ2-7
TGTGCCAGCAGTGCCTCGGGACAGGGGTACGAGCAGTACTTC
CASSASGQGYEQYF
>TRBV5-1|-|TRBJ2-5
TGCGCCAGCAGCTTGGGCAAGGGTTCAGGACAATCCCAAGAGACCCAGTACTTC
CASSLGKGSGQSQETQYF
>TRBV7-8|-|TRBJ1-2
TGTGCCAGCAGCTTAGTGCCACCCGGCTATGGCTACACCTTC
CASSLVPPGYGYTF
>TRBV14|TRBD1|TRBJ2-7
TGTGCCAGCAGCCCCGGACAGGGCTTATACGAGCAGTACTTC
CASSPGQGLYEQYF
>TRBV27|TRBD1|TRBJ2-1
TGTGCCAGCAGTTTCCAGACAGGGGGCGCATCCAGTGAGCAGTTCTTC
CASSFQTGGASSEQFF
>TRBV28|-|TRBJ2-7
TGTGCCAGCCTTCACAACTACGAGCAGTACTTC
CASLHNYEQYF
>TRBV27|-|TRBJ1-5
TGTGCCAGCGCCCGGTATAGCAATCAGCCCCAGCATTTT
CASARYSNQPQHF